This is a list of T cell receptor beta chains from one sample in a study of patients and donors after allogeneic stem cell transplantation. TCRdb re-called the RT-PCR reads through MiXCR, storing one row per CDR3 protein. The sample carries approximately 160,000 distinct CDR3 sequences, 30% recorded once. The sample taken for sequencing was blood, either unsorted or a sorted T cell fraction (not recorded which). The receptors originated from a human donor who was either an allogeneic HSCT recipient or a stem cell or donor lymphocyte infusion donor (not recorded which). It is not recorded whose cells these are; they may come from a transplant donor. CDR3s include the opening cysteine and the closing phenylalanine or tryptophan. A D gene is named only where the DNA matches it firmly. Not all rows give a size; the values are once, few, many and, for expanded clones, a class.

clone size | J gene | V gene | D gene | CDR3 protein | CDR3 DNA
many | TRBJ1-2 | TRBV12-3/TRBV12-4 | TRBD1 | CASTLTGGPNYGYTF | TGTGCCAGCACCTTGACAGGGGGCCCGAACTATGGCTACACCTTC
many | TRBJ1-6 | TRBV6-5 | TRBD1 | CASSYGTGDSPLHF | TGTGCCAGCAGTTACGGGACAGGGGATTCACCCCTCCACTTT
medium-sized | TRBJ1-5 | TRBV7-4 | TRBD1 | CASSLKAGQGPLSNQPQHF | TGTGCCAGCAGCTTAAAGGCGGGACAGGGGCCCCTTAGCAATCAGCCCCAGCATTTT
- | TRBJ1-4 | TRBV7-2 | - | CASSPTFGGEKLFF | TGTGCCAGCAGCCCCACCTTTGGGGGGGAAAAACTGTTTTTT
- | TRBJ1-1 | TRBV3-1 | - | CASRLTTLGTEAFF | TGTGCCAGCAGACTAACCACCCTGGGGACTGAAGCTTTCTTT
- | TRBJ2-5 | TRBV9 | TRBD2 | CASSALAGVETQYF | TGTGCCAGCAGCGCTTTAGCGGGAGTAGAGACCCAGTACTTC
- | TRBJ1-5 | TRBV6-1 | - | CASSEARDYSNQPQHF | TGTGCCAGCAGTGAAGCGAGGGATTATAGCAATCAGCCCCAGCATTTT
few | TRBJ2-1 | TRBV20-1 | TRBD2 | CSAGRRETNEQFF | TGCAGTGCTGGCCGGCGGGAGACCAATGAGCAGTTCTTC
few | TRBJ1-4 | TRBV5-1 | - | CASSWDPSQRHEKLFF | TGCGCCAGCAGCTGGGACCCGTCCCAACGTCATGAAAAACTGTTTTTT
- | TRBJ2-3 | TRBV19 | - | CATSSGVDTQYF | TGTGCCACCTCCTCAGGCGTTGATACGCAGTATTTT
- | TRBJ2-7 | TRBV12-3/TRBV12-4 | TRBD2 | CASSWSSTGLAGVF | TGTGCCAGCAGTTGGAGCTCGACCGGACTAGCGGGAGTTTTT
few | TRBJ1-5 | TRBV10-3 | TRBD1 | CAISATGYRNQPQHF | TGTGCCATCAGTGCGACAGGGTATCGCAATCAGCCCCAGCATTTT
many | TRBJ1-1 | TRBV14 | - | CASSQGSYLEAFF | TGTGCCAGCAGCCAAGGGAGCTATCTGGAAGCTTTCTTT
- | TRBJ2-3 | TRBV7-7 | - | CASSLRSASTDTQYF | TGTGCTAGCAGCTTACGGTCGGCTAGCACAGATACGCAGTATTTT
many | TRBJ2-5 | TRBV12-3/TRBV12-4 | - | CASSLVGRGDEVETQYF | TGTGCCAGCAGTTTGGTGGGGAGAGGGGATGAGGTGGAGACCCAGTACTTC
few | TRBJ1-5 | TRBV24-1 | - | CATSDWEGQPQHF | TGTGCCACCAGTGACTGGGAGGGACAGCCCCAGCATTTT
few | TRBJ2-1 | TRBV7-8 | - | CASSPSANEQFF | TGTGCCAGCAGCCCTAGCGCGAATGAGCAGTTCTTC
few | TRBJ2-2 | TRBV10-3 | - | CAIRKSSADTGELFF | TGTGCCATCAGAAAATCTAGCGCGGACACCGGGGAGCTGTTTTTT
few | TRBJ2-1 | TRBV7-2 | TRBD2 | CASSANSGSSYNEQFF | TGTGCCAGCAGCGCCAATAGCGGGAGCTCCTACAATGAGCAGTTCTTC
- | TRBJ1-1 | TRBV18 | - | CASSPVDERVAAFF | TGTGCCAGCTCACCTGTAGACGAACGGGTGGCAGCTTTCTTT
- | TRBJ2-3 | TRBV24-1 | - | CATSDGGGSAPSDTDTQYF | TGTGCCACCAGTGATGGGGGCGGATCCGCTCCCTCCGACACAGATACGCAGTATTTT
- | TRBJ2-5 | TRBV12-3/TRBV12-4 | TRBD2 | CASTFSSGRKETQYF | TGTGCCAGCACCTTCTCAAGCGGGAGGAAAGAGACCCAGTACTTC
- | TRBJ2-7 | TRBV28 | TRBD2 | CASSPPRTSGGTFSYEQYF | TGTGCCAGCAGTCCTCCTCGGACTAGCGGGGGAACTTTCTCCTACGAGCAGTACTTC
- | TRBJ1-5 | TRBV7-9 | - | CASSSSAGRPQHF | TGTGCCAGCAGCTCATCCGCCGGTCGGCCCCAGCATTTT
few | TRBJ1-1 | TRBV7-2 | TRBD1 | CASSFQGDLNTEAFF | TGTGCCAGCAGCTTCCAGGGGGACCTGAACACTGAAGCTTTCTTT
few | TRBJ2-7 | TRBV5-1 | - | CASSWGREQYF | TGCGCCAGCAGCTGGGGGAGAGAGCAGTACTTC
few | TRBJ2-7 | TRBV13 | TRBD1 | CASSSSGTGWEQYF | TGTGCCAGCAGCTCCTCCGGGACAGGATGGGAGCAGTACTTC
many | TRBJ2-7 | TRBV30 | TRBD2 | CAWDSGRGYEQYF | TGTGCCTGGGATAGCGGGAGGGGCTACGAGCAGTACTTC
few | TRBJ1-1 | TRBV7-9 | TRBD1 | CASSQGQITFTEAFF | TGTGCCAGCAGCCAGGGACAGATCACCTTCACTGAAGCTTTCTTT
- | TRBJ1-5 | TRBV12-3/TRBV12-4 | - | CASREGSYSNQPQHF | TGTGCCAGCAGGGAGGGGAGTTATAGCAATCAGCCCCAGCATTTT
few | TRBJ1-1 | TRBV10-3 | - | CAISEMSGAAAFF | TGTGCCATCAGTGAAATGAGCGGGGCAGCAGCTTTCTTT
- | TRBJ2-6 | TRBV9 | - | CASSVEGARVGGANVLTF | TGTGCCAGCAGCGTAGAAGGCGCGAGAGTGGGTGGGGCCAACGTCCTGACTTTC
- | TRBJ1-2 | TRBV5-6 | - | CASSLSPETVLNYGYTF | TGTGCCAGCAGCTTGTCCCCCGAGACAGTGCTGAACTATGGCTACACCTTC
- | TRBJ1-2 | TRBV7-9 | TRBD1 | CASSLSYRGNYGYTF | TGTGCCAGCAGCTTATCCTACAGGGGAAACTATGGCTACACCTTC
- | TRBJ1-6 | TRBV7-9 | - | CASSSQGRPLHF | TGTGCCAGCAGCTCACAGGGAAGACCCCTCCACTTT
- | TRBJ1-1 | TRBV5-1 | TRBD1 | CASSLAPTTGGWRTEAFF | TGCGCCAGCAGCTTGGCCCCCACGACAGGGGGGTGGAGAACTGAAGCTTTCTTT
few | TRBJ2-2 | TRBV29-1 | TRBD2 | CSVEVWEGYTGELFF | TGCAGCGTTGAAGTGTGGGAGGGTTACACCGGGGAGCTGTTTTTT
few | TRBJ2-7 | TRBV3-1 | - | CASSQVTPKRRSYEQYF | TGTGCCAGCAGCCAAGTCACCCCTAAAAGGCGGTCCTACGAGCAGTACTTC
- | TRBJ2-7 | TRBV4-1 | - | CASSQEGIFTPYEQYF | TGCGCCAGCAGCCAAGAGGGCATCTTTACTCCCTACGAGCAGTACTTC
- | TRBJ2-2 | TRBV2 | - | CASRARENAGELFF | TGTGCCAGCAGAGCACGGGAGAACGCCGGGGAGCTGTTTTTT
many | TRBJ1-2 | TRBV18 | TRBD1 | CASSPRGQDGYTF | TGTGCCAGCTCACCCAGGGGGCAGGACGGCTACACCTTC
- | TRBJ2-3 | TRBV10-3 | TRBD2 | CAISATSGGDTQYF | TGTGCCATCAGTGCGACTAGCGGAGGGGATACGCAGTATTTT
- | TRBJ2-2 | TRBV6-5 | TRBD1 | CASSYSTGATTGELFF | TGTGCCAGCAGTTACTCGACAGGGGCTACGACCGGGGAGCTGTTTTTT
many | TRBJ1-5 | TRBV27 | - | CASSSDSNQPQHF | TGTGCCAGCAGTTCTGATAGCAATCAGCCCCAGCATTTT
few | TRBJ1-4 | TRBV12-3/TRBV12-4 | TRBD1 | CASKLGGGEKLFF | TGTGCCAGCAAATTAGGGGGCGGTGAAAAACTGTTTTTT
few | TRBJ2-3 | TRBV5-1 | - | CASSLNGKSTDTQYF | TGCGCCAGCAGCTTGAACGGAAAAAGCACAGATACGCAGTATTTT
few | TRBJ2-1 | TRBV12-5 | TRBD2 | CASGLTRTSDEFF | TGTGCTAGTGGTTTGACTAGGACTAGCGATGAGTTCTTC
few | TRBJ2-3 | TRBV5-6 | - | CASSLGGSDTQYF | TGTGCCAGCAGCTTGGGAGGGTCAGATACGCAGTATTTT
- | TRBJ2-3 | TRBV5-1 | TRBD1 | CASSSGQGAMDTQYF | TGCGCCAGCAGCTCGGGACAGGGGGCGATGGATACGCAGTATTTT
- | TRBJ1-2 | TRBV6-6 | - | CASSYSMGNGYTF | TGTGCCAGCAGTTACTCGATGGGGAACGGCTACACCTTC
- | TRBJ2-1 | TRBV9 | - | CASSVQAGAYNEQFF | TGTGCCAGCAGCGTACAGGCCGGGGCCTACAATGAGCAGTTCTTC
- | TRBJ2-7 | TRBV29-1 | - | CSVEGRGPGASYEEYF | TGCAGCGTTGAGGGGAGGGGACCGGGGGCTTCCTACGAGGAGTACTTC
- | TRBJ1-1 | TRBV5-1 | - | CASSLWLNTEAFF | TGCGCCAGCAGCTTGTGGTTGAACACTGAAGCTTTCTTT
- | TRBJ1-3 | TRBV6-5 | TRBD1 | CASRGGGLFSGNTIYF | TGTGCCAGCAGAGGAGGGGGCCTTTTCTCTGGAAACACCATATATTTT
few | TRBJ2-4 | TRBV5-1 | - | CASSLVAGGGLNIQYF | TGCGCCAGCAGCTTGGTCGCAGGCGGGGGCCTAAACATTCAGTACTTC
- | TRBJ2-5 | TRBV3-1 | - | CASSQHTGGGFETQYF | TGTGCCAGCAGCCAGCACACAGGGGGAGGGTTTGAGACCCAGTACTTC
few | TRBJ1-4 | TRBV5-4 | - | CASSFWGDEKLFF | TGTGCCAGCAGCTTCTGGGGGGATGAAAAACTGTTTTTT
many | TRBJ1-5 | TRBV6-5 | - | CASSRDGANQPQHF | TGTGCCAGCAGCAGGGACGGAGCGAATCAGCCCCAGCATTTT
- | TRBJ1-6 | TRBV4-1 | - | CASSQGVSRNSPLHF | TGCGCCAGCAGCCAAGGAGTCAGCCGAAATTCACCCCTCCACTTT